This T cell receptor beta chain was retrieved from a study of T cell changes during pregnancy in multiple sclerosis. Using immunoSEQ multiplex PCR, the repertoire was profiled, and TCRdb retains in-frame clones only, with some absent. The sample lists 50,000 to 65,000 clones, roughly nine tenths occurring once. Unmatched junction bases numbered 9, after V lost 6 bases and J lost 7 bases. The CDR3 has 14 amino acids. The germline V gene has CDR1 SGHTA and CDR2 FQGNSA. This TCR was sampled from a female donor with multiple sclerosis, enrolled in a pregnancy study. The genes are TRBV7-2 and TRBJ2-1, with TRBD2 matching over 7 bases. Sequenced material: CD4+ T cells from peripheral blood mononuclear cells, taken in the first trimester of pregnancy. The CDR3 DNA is TGTGCCAGCAGGGGGTCGAGCGGGGTAAATGAGCAGTTCTTC. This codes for CASRGSSGVNEQFF. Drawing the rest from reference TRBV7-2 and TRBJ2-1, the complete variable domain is GAGVSQSPSNKVTEKGKDVELRCDPISGHTALYWYRQSLGQGLEFLIYFQGNSAPDKSGLPSDRFSAERTGGSVSTLTIQRTQQEDSAVYLCASRGSSGVNEQFFGPGTRLTVL.